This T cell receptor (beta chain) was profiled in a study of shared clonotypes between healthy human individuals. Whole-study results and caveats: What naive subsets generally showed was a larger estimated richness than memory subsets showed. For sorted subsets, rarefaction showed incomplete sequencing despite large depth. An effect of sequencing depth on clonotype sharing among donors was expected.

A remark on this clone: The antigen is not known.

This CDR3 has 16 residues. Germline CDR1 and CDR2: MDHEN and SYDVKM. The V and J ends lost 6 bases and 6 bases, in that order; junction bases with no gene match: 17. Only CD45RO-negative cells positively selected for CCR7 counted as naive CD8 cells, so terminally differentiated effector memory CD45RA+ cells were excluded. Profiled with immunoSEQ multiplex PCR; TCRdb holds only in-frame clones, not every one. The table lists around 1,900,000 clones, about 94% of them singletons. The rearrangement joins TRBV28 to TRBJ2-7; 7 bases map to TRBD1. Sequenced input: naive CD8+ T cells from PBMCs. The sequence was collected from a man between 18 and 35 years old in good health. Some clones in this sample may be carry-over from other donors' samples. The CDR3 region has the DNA TGTGCCAGCAGCCCCATGACAGGGTGGGACCTGGGCGAGCAGTACTTC. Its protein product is CASSPMTGWDLGEQYF.